Listed below are T cell receptor beta chains from one sample, sequenced in a study of T-cell reconstitution after alpha-beta-depleted transplantation in children. MiXCR was run by TCRdb on the PCR reads, yielding one entry per CDR3 protein. There are 200,000 to 300,000 distinct CDR3 sequences in the sample; more than 20% occur only once, and roughly 2.5% lies in the top ten. The starting material was PBMCs, obtained before TCRalphabeta/CD19-depleted stem cell transplant. The receptors originated from a girl aged 2-10 years with Fanconi anemia, due to receive a stem cell transplant. CDR3s include the opening cysteine and the closing phenylalanine or tryptophan.

CDR3	V	J
CASSFSGERAGELFF	TRBV12-3/TRBV12-4	TRBJ2-2
CSVGGTGTGYEQYF	TRBV29-1	TRBJ2-7
CSAQGLSYEQYF	TRBV20-1	TRBJ2-7
CASSPSLVQFSFEFNEQFF	TRBV18	TRBJ2-1
CATSRGGRAYNEQFF	TRBV15	TRBJ2-1
CASSLKYLSEAFF	TRBV7-9	TRBJ1-1
CASSSRGSNTEAFF	TRBV7-9	TRBJ1-1
CSASHDNEQFF	TRBV20-1	TRBJ2-1
CASSPEASGYTDTQYF	TRBV12-3/TRBV12-4	TRBJ2-3
CSARSLVFSGTSVPYNEQFF	TRBV20-1	TRBJ2-1
CASSQDPQGNEQFF	TRBV4-2	TRBJ2-1
CATSGRRLRYNEQFF	TRBV24-1	TRBJ2-1
CASSLDSSLLYEQYF	TRBV28	TRBJ2-7
CSVTPQGPSYGYTF	TRBV29-1	TRBJ1-2
CASTPGLGPADTQYF	TRBV5-1	TRBJ2-3
CSIRTAYGYTF	TRBV20-1	TRBJ1-2
CATSRDGREGDTQYF	TRBV15	TRBJ2-3
CSVEDNEGIGDYEQYF	TRBV29-1	TRBJ2-7
CASSLAPGQGETQYF	TRBV11-3	TRBJ2-5
CAISLGRDEQFF	TRBV4-2	TRBJ2-1
CASSVGGSGELFF	TRBV9	TRBJ2-2
CSASLRGRPKNIQYF	TRBV20-1	TRBJ2-4
CSVDSGRSYEQYF	TRBV29-1	TRBJ2-7
CASSQDRARVSSYNEQFF	TRBV4-2	TRBJ2-1
CSFGLAGQSEQYF	TRBV29-1	TRBJ2-7
CASSRAGHHYEQYF	TRBV12-3/TRBV12-4	TRBJ2-7
CASSQTAAQLGDTQYF	TRBV18	TRBJ2-3
CASSINPGRETDTQYF	TRBV5-6	TRBJ2-3
CASSVALGVNEQFF	TRBV9	TRBJ2-1
CSVEQGREANTEAFF	TRBV29-1	TRBJ1-1
CSVVGARTDTQYF	TRBV29-1	TRBJ2-3
CASSFGFSEQFF	TRBV10-2	TRBJ2-1
CASLDRVRPGNTIYF	TRBV12-3/TRBV12-4	TRBJ1-3
CASSFLGNEQYF	TRBV12-3/TRBV12-4	TRBJ2-7
CSVEAGNEYIQYF	TRBV29-1	TRBJ2-4
CSARDPPGMIETQYF	TRBV20-1	TRBJ2-5
CSVDAGVSLKDTQYF	TRBV29-1	TRBJ2-3
CASSHRGSGLTGELFF	TRBV5-1	TRBJ2-2
CASSLTSGAMKLYEQYF	TRBV13	TRBJ2-7
CASSSSLGDGYTDTQYF	TRBV7-9	TRBJ2-3
CASSLALAGVAHEQFF	TRBV7-9	TRBJ2-1
CASSDNKGSNQPQHF	TRBV2	TRBJ1-5
CASSQLLPANTDTQYF	TRBV14	TRBJ2-3
CSARFGGQETQYF	TRBV20-1	TRBJ2-5
CSVVDRGNSYEQYF	TRBV29-1	TRBJ2-7
CASTRGQGNTDFYEQYF	TRBV12-3/TRBV12-4	TRBJ2-7
CSVAGTLGDTQYF	TRBV29-1	TRBJ2-3
CASSLTSGSGNTIYF	TRBV7-3	TRBJ1-3
CSVEARRGSLSTDTQYF	TRBV29-1	TRBJ2-3
CASSPRRDNTYEQYF	TRBV7-6	TRBJ2-7
CSARPQTSGRAWQFF	TRBV20-1	TRBJ2-1
CSHPGLALEETQYF	TRBV20-1	TRBJ2-5
CASRIIGTVSYEQYF	TRBV2	TRBJ2-7
CASSLELASGGAWTGELFF	TRBV11-2	TRBJ2-2
CSAQGDRGYNEQFF	TRBV29-1	TRBJ2-1
CASTAQMSSYNEQFF	TRBV28	TRBJ2-1
CASSLGPINEQFF	TRBV12-3/TRBV12-4	TRBJ2-1